This entry is about one T cell receptor beta chain. This entry belongs to a study of blood T cell repertoires in COVID-19. Turning to the study itself: Spain, Italy and the United States supplied samples that represented acute and convalescent COVID-19.

Authors' processing steps: For nucleated cells, counts were estimated from reference gene primer amplification. Using immunoSEQ multiplex PCR, the repertoire was profiled, and TCRdb retains in-frame clones only, with some absent. V and J calls and clone size come straight from that table; D and trimming were deduced from the DNA. The sample shows 85,000 to 120,000 clones, about three quarters of them seen only once. Germline-derived CDR1 and CDR2 are SEHNR and FQNEAQ (reference sequence). Trimming took off 6 bases at V and 0 bases at J, with 12 bases between the two ends. This CDR3 is 15 amino acids long. Seattle's enrolled individuals joined amid active infection and were then monitored longitudinally.

The gene calls are TRBV7-9 and TRBJ1-5; no clear D. The receptor was isolated from a man older than 75 with COVID-19, enrolled during active disease. The sequencing sample was made of peripheral blood. The DNA of the CDR3 is TGTGCCAGCAGTCTCGCAGAAGATAGCAATCAGCCCCAGCATTTT. It codes for CASSLAEDSNQPQHF. The full variable domain, completed using reference TRBV7-9 and TRBJ1-5, is DTGVSQNPRHKITKRGQNVTFRCDPISEHNRLYWYRQTLGQGPEFLTYFQNEAQLEKSRLLSDRFSAERPKGSFSTLEIQRTEQGDSAMYLCASSLAEDSNQPQHFGDGTRLSIL.